This T cell receptor beta chain was obtained from a study of vaccination effects on CD4 cells after COVID-19. Points on this clone: Its matching antigen is unknown.

Produced via immunoSEQ multiplex PCR; TCRdb's table is partial and in-frame only. This sample has 35,000 to 45,000 clones, with almost 85% found just once. With the ViraFEST assay, the study expanded antigen-specific CD4+ T cells using viral peptide pools, then sequenced them. CD4+ T cells were isolated after around 10 days of culture. Participants were vaccinated with two doses of either the BNT162b2 or mRNA-1273 vaccine. PBMC cultures contained over 1.5 million cells per well, roughly 10 IU/ml IL-2 and 10 ug/ml peptides. Trimming left V 6 bases short and J 6 bases short, with 15 bases between. Germline values: CDR1 SNHLY, CDR2 FYNNEI. The length of the CDR3 is 15 residues.

The sequence derives from a human donor who received a COVID-19 vaccine. Some clones in this sample may be carry-over from other donors' samples. The chain joins TRBV2 to TRBJ1-6, with D hard to call. Sequenced material: CD4+ T cells from PBMCs cultured with HCoV-NL63 spike peptides, taken after COVID-19 vaccination. CDR3 sequence reads: CASRQALIGNSPLHF. CDR3 sequence (DNA): TGTGCCAGCAGGCAGGCCTTAATCGGTAATTCACCCCTCCACTTT.